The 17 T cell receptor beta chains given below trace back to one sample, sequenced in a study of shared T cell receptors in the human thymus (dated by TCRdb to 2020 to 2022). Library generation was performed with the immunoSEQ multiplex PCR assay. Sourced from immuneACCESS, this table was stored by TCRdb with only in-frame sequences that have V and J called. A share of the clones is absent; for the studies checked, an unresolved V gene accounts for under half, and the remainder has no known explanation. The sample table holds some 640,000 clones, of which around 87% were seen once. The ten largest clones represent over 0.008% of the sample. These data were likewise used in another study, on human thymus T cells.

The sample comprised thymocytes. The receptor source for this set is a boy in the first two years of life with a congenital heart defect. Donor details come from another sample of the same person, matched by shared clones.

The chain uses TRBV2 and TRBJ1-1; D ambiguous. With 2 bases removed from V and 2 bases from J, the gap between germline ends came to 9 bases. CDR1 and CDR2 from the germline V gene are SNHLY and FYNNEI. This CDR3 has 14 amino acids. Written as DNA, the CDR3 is TGTGCCAGCAGTGAACAAGGAGTAAACACTGAAGCTTTCTTT. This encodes CASSEQGVNTEAFF.

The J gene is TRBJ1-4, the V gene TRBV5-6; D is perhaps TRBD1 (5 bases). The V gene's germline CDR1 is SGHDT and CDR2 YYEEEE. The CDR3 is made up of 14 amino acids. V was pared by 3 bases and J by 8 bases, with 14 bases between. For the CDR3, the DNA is TGTGCCAGCAGCTGGGCAGGGCGGGACGAAAAACTGTTTTTT. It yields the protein CASSWAGRDEKLFF.

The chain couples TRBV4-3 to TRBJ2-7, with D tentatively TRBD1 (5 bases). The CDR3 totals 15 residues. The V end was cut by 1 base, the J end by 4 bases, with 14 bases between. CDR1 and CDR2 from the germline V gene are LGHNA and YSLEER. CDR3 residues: CASSQGPDTKYEQYF. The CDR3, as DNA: TGCGCCAGCAGCCAAGGACCGGACACAAAGTACGAGCAGTACTTC.

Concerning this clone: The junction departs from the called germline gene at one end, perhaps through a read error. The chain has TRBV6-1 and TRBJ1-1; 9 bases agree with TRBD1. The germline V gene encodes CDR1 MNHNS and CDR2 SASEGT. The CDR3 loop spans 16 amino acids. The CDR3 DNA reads TGTGCCAGCAGTGGGACAGGGGTCTCCCTGGGCGCTGAAGCTCTCTTT. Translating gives CASSGTGVSLGAEALF.

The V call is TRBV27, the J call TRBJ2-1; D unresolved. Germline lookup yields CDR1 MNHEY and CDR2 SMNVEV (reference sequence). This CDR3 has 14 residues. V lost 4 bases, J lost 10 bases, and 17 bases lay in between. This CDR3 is CASSYILRRSEQFF. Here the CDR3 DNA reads TGTGCCAGCAGTTATATTCTTAGGCGGTCGGAGCAGTTCTTC.

In nucleotides, the CDR3 is TGTGCCAGCAGTGTTAGGGGATTCTTCAGGGAAGCTTTCTTT. Translated, it gives CASSVRGFFREAFF. The chain employs TRBV2 and TRBJ1-1; D might be TRBD1 (5 bases). The CDR3 totals 14 residues. Deletions cut 4 bases from V and 8 bases from J, with 17 bases between. The germline V gene has CDR1 SNHLY and CDR2 FYNNEI.

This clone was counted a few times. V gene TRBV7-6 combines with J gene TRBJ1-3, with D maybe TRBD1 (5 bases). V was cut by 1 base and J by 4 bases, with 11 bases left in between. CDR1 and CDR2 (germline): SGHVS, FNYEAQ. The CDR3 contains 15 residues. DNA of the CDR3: TGTGCCAGCAGCTTAGAAAGGGGTAGAGGAAACACCATATATTTT. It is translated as CASSLERGRGNTIYF. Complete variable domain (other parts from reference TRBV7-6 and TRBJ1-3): GAGVSQSPRYKVTKRGQDVALRCDPISGHVSLYWYRQALGQGPEFLTYFNYEAQQDKSGLPNDRFSAERPEGSISTLTIQRTEQRDSAMYRCASSLERGRGNTIYFGEGSWLTVV.

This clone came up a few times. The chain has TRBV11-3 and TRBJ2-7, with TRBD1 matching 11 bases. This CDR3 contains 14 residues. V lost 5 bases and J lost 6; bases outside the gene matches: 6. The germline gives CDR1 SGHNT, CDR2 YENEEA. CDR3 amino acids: CASSVGQGAVEQYF. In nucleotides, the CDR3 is TGTGCCAGCAGCGTCGGACAGGGGGCCGTCGAGCAGTACTTC.

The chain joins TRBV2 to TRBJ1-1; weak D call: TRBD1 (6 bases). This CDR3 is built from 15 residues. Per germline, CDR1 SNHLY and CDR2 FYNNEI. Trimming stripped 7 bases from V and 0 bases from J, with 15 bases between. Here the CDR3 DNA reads TGTGCCAGCAAGGGAGAGGGACACCTGAACACTGAAGCTTTCTTT. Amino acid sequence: CASKGEGHLNTEAFF. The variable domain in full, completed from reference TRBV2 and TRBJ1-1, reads EPEVTQTPSHQVTQMGQEVILRCVPISNHLYFYWYRQILGQKVEFLVSFYNNEISEKSEIFDDQFSVERPDGSNFTLKIRSTKLEDSAMYFCASKGEGHLNTEAFFGQGTRLTVV.

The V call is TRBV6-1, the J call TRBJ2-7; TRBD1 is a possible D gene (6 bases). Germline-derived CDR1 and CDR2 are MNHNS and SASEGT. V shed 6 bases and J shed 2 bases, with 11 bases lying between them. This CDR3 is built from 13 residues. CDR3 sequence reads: CASRTGLPYEQYF. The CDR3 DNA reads TGTGCCAGCAGAACAGGGCTGCCCTACGAGCAGTACTTC.

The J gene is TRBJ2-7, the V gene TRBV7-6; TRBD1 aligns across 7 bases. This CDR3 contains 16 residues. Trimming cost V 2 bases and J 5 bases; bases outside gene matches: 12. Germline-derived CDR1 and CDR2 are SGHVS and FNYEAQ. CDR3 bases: TGTGCCAGCAGCTTAAAATCTTTACAGGGGACCGACGAGCAGTACTTC. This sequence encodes CASSLKSLQGTDEQYF.

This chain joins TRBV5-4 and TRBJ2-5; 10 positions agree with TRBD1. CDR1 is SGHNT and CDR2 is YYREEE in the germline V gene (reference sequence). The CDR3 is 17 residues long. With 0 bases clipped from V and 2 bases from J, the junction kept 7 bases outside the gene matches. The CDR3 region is CASSLGPGQGIQETQYF. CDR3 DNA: TGTGCCAGCAGCTTGGGCCCGGGACAGGGGATACAAGAGACCCAGTACTTC.

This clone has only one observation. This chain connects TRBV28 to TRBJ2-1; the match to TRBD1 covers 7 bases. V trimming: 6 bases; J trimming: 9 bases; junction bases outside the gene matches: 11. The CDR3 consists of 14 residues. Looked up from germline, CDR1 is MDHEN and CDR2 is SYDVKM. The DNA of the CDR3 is TGTGCCAGCAGCGACAGGGAACCTAGTCGTGAGCAGTTCTTC. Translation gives CASSDREPSREQFF.

The CDR3 reads CATSRGDREVDNEQFF. The CDR3 bases are TGTGCCACCAGCAGGGGGGACAGGGAGGTCGACAATGAGCAGTTCTTC. V and J are TRBV15 and TRBJ2-1, with 9 bases fitting TRBD1. The germline CDR1 and CDR2 sequences are LNHNV and YYDKDF (reference sequence). This CDR3 has 16 residues. J lost 5 bases, V lost 3 bases, and 8 bases had no gene match.

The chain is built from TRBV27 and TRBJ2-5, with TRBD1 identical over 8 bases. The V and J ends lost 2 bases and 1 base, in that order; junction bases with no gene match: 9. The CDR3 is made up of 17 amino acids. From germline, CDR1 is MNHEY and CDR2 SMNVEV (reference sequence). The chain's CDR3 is CASSLRGQGAFQETQYF. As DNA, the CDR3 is TGTGCCAGCAGTTTAAGGGGTCAGGGGGCATTCCAAGAGACCCAGTACTTC.

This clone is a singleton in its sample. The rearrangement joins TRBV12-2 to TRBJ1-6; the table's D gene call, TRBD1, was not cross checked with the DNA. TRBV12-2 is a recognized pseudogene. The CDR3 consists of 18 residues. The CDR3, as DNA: TGTGCAAGTCGCTTAGACTCACAAGGGGGCGCGCATAATTCACCCCTCCACTTT. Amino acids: CASRLDSQGGAHNSPLHF.

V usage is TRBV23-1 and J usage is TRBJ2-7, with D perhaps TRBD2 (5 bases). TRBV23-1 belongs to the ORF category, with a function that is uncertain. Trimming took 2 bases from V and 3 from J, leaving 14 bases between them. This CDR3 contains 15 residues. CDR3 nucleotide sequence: TGCGCCAGCAGTCAAAGGCAGGCTAGCTTCTACGAGCAGTACTTC. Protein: CASSQRQASFYEQYF.